This T cell receptor (beta chain) was sequenced for a study of shared T cell receptors in the human thymus. The CDR3 is made up of 19 amino acids. Germline CDR1 and CDR2: LGHNA and YSLEER. The V segment lost 1 base and the J segment 2 bases; nucleotides outside the gene matches: 8. Measured with immunoSEQ multiplex PCR; TCRdb has only the in-frame clones, and not every one. The data contain 55,000 to 75,000 clones, 90% to 95% of them singletons. This TCR derives from a human donor. V is TRBV4-3 and J is TRBJ2-3, with 14 bases lining up with TRBD2. Input material: thymocytes. This CDR3 is CASSQGGLAGVIITDTQYF. The CDR3 DNA reads as TGCGCCAGCAGCCAAGGGGGACTAGCGGGGGTTATTATCACAGATACGCAGTATTTT.